Sequencing of this T cell receptor (beta chain) was carried out in a study of blood T cell repertoires in COVID-19. This clone was recorded a few times. Profiling relied on immunoSEQ multiplex PCR, and the TCRdb table lists in-frame clones only, not all of them. The sample records approximately 88,000 clones, 80% being singletons. The CDR3 runs 17 residues. V lost 6 bases to trimming and J lost 4 bases; unmatched junction nucleotides: 11. CDR1 and CDR2 from the germline V gene are WNHNN and SYGVQD (reference sequence). Sequenced input: peripheral blood. The V and J genes are TRBV10-1 and TRBJ2-1; TRBD2 aligns across 11 bases. This sequence was found in a woman aged 80 or older with acute or convalescent COVID-19. The CDR3 nucleotides are TGCGCCAGCAGCGTAGCGGGGGGGCCGAAGAAATACAATGAGCAGTTCTTC. Amino acid sequence: CASSVAGGPKKYNEQFF.